The 11 T cell receptor beta chains reported below all come from one sample, sequenced in a study of beta chain features in type 1 diabetes. Study-level results: TCRB CDR3s were moderately but significantly shorter in Type 1 diabetes patients in all four CD4+ subsets.

For these TCRs, the target antigens are not known. The whole isolated RNA underwent reverse transcription, so sequencing captured expressed TCRB transcripts. Method: immunoSEQ multiplex PCR; TCRdb's copy keeps in-frame clones and lacks some. The sample gives around 650,000 clones, roughly 12% of which show up once; around 0.12% is in the top ten. Sequencing input: naive CD4+ T cells from blood. The origin of the receptors is a man younger than 40 with type 1 diabetes.

There are a few counts of this clone. V is TRBV2 and J is TRBJ1-4; no definite D call. Deletions cut 5 bases from V and 3 bases from J, with 7 bases between. From germline, CDR1 is SNHLY and CDR2 FYNNEI. The CDR3 consists of 13 residues. The CDR3 DNA sequence: TGTGCCAGCAGTTTGGGCGCTAATGAAAAACTGTTTTTT. Encoded protein: CASSLGANEKLFF.

This clone was detected only a few times. The V and J genes are TRBV5-1 and TRBJ2-7; D not certain. Germline assignment: CDR1 SGHRS and CDR2 YFSETQ. With 3 bases removed from V and 7 bases from J, the gap between germline ends came to 8 bases. The CDR3 covers 11 residues. Written as DNA, the CDR3 is TGCGCCAGCAGCTCCTCACTGGAGCAGTACTTC. Translated: CASSSSLEQYF.

This clone was recorded only once. A junction end diverges from the germline sequence, so it may reflect a read error. The chain carries TRBV2 and TRBJ1-2, with 11 bases matching TRBD1. Germline V lookup: CDR1 SNHLY, CDR2 FYNNEI. The CDR3 totals 12 residues. The CDR3 nucleotides read TGTGCCAGCAGCGTGGACAGGGGGCCCGTAGCCTTC. Its protein product is CASSVDRGPVAF.

The sample holds one count of this clone. The chain couples TRBV25-1 to TRBJ1-5; tentatively, D is TRBD1 (6 bases). The CDR3 is 15 amino acids. V was trimmed by 4 bases and J by 3 bases, leaving 13 bases between them. Per the germline V gene, CDR1 is MGHDK and CDR2 is SYGVNS. Here the CDR3 reads CASSAPGAPNQPQHF. As DNA, the CDR3 is TGTGCCAGCAGTGCCCCAGGGGCCCCCAATCAGCCCCAGCATTTT.

The V gene is TRBV11-2, the J gene TRBJ2-1; D unclear. V was clipped by 1 base and J by 7 bases, with 11 bases between them. The CDR3 totals 14 residues. From germline, CDR1 is SGHAT and CDR2 FQNNGV. The CDR3, as DNA: TGTGCCAGCAGCTTAGCCCCTAATGGGAATGAGCAGTTCTTC. Translated, it gives CASSLAPNGNEQFF.

The chain links TRBV28 to TRBJ1-2; D gene unclear. The germline V gene encodes CDR1 MDHEN and CDR2 SYDVKM. V was shortened by 1 base and J by 3 bases, with 6 bases between the two germline ends. The CDR3 length is 13 residues. The CDR3 DNA sequence: TGTGCCAGCAGTTTATCCCTCGACTATGGCTACACCTTC. The encoded protein is CASSLSLDYGYTF.

In its sample, this clone was seen a few times. The V call is TRBV25-1, the J call TRBJ1-1; TRBD1 matches at 7 bases. The germline CDR1 and CDR2 sequences are MGHDK and SYGVNS. The CDR3 length is 13 residues. V shed 6 bases, J shed 3 bases, and the junction held 4 bases outside the gene matches. The CDR3 DNA sequence: TGTGCCAGCAGGACCCAGGGGGACACTGAAGCTTTCTTT. Translation: CASRTQGDTEAFF.

In its sample, this clone was seen a few times. The chain combines TRBV5-6 with TRBJ1-2; no reliable D call. Deletions cut 1 base from V and 7 bases from J, with 11 bases between. CDR1 and CDR2 (germline): SGHDT, YYEEEE. The CDR3 runs 13 residues. This CDR3 is CASSLRRSAGYTF. The CDR3 nucleotides read TGTGCCAGCAGCTTGCGCAGGTCTGCTGGCTACACCTTC.

This clone was seen more than once but under ten times. The J gene is TRBJ2-7, the V gene TRBV7-2, with D perhaps TRBD1 (5 bases). This CDR3 has 15 residues. Trimming removed 2 bases from V and 3 bases from J, with 14 bases in between. Germline V gene lookup returns CDR1 SGHTA and CDR2 FQGNSA. CDR3 in amino acids: CASSLRPDSYYEQYF. In DNA, the CDR3 is TGTGCCAGCAGCTTACGGCCCGACAGTTACTACGAGCAGTACTTC.

Only a few counts were recorded for this clone. V and J are TRBV2 and TRBJ1-4; 9 bases are shared with TRBD1. Germline CDR1 and CDR2: SNHLY and FYNNEI. The CDR3 sequence is 15 residues long. Trimming removed 5 bases from V and 8 bases from J; junction bases left unmatched: 9. Written as DNA, the CDR3 is TGTGCCAGCAGTACACGGACAGGGGCTCAGGAAAAACTGTTTTTT. Translation gives CASSTRTGAQEKLFF.

This clone was recorded a few times. The rearrangement joins TRBV25-1 to TRBJ2-7; D perhaps matches TRBD2 (5 bases). The CDR3 length is 13 residues. Germline V CDR1 and CDR2: MGHDK, SYGVNS. V dropped 3 bases and J dropped 6 bases, with 12 bases sitting between them. The CDR3 reads CASSDAPRGEQYF. The CDR3 DNA reads TGTGCCAGCAGTGACGCCCCCCGGGGCGAGCAGTACTTC.